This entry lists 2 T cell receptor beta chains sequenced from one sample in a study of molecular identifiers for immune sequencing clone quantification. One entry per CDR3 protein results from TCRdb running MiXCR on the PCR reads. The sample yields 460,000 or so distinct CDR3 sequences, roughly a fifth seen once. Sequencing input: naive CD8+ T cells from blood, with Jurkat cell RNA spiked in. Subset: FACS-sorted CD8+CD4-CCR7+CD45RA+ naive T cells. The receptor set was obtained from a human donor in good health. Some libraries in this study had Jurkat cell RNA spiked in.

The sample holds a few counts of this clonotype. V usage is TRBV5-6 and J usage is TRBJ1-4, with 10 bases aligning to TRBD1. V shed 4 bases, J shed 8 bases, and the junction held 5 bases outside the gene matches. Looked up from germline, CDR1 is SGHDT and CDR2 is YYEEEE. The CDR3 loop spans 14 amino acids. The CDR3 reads CASSPGQGVEKLFF. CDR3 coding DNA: TGTGCCAGCAGCCCAGGACAGGGGGTCGAAAAACTGTTTTTT.

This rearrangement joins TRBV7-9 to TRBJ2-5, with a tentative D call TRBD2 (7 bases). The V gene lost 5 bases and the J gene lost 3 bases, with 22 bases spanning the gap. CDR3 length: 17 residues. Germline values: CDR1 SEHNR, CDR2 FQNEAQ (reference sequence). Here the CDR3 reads CASSPRIGAGAKETQYF. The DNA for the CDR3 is TGTGCCAGCAGCCCGAGAATCGGGGCGGGGGCGAAAGAGACCCAGTACTTC.